These T cell receptor beta chains were read from a single sample in a study of blood T cells in healthy people across ages. TCRdb re-called the 5' RACE reads through MiXCR, storing one row per CDR3 protein. The table lists about 1.4 million distinct CDR3 sequences, approximately 59% of them singletons. Sequenced input: blood. These receptors were obtained from a man between 18 and 29 years old in good health. The CDR3 runs from the conserved cysteine through the conserved F or W. Each record gives: clone size, V gene, D gene, J gene, CDR3 DNA, CDR3 protein. A D gene is named only where the DNA matches it firmly. Only part of the rows carry a size: once, few, many, or a class if the clone is expanded.

few	TRBV6-1	NA	TRBJ1-5	TGTGCCAGCAGTGAATCGTCCTGGGATCAGCCCCAGCATTTT	CASSESSWDQPQHF
NA	TRBV7-8	TRBD2	TRBJ2-2	TGTGCCAGCAGCTTCGTTCCTAGCGGGAGAACCGGGGAGCTGTTTTTT	CASSFVPSGRTGELFF
NA	TRBV27	NA	TRBJ2-3	TGTGCCAGCAGTCCCCGAGTTTGGGGGCCTCCCTACGGGCAAGATACGCAGTATTTT	CASSPRVWGPPYGQDTQYF
once	TRBV12-3/TRBV12-4	NA	TRBJ2-3	TGTGCCAGCAGTTTAGGGGGGCGAAGCGGGACTATAACAGATACGCAGTATTTT	CASSLGGRSGTITDTQYF
few	TRBV29-1	TRBD1	TRBJ2-7	TGCAGCGGGAAGGACAGGGGAGCCTACGAGCAGTACTTC	CSGKDRGAYEQYF
NA	TRBV13	NA	TRBJ2-6	TGTGCCAGCAGCGCAGGTGGGCAGGGCCTCTCTGGGGCCAACGTCCTGACTTTC	CASSAGGQGLSGANVLTF
NA	TRBV7-9	NA	TRBJ2-7	TGTGCCAGCAGCTTTTCGGGTGAGGTAGTGCCCTACGAGCAGTACTTC	CASSFSGEVVPYEQYF
NA	TRBV11-2	TRBD2	TRBJ2-3	TGTGCCAGCAGCCCCCGACGATTTGGGCTAGCGGGGGCCACAGATACGCAGTATTTT	CASSPRRFGLAGATDTQYF
NA	TRBV20-1	TRBD1	TRBJ2-5	TGCAGTGCTAAAACAGGGGGCGAACAAGAGACCCAGTACTTC	CSAKTGGEQETQYF
NA	TRBV7-9	TRBD2	TRBJ2-2	TGTGCCAGCAGCCCTAGCGGGGGGGCCGACACCGGGGAGCTGTTTTTT	CASSPSGGADTGELFF
NA	TRBV5-6	NA	TRBJ2-3	TGTGCCAGCAGTCTCGAGCAGCTTCGCACAGATACGCAGTATTTT	CASSLEQLRTDTQYF
NA	TRBV12-3/TRBV12-4	NA	TRBJ1-6	TGTGCCAGCAGTCCCCCGAATGGGTCACCCTTCCACTTT	CASSPPNGSPFHF
NA	TRBV7-6	TRBD2	TRBJ2-1	TGTGCCAGCAGCTTGGGTCTAGCGGGAATCTCTGTGCAGTTCTTC	CASSLGLAGISVQFF
NA	TRBV20-1	TRBD1	TRBJ1-6	TGCAGTGCGCGGGGGGGGACAGGGGTATCGAACGGTTCACCCCTCCACTTT	CSARGGTGVSNGSPLHF
NA	TRBV9	NA	TRBJ2-3	TGTGCCAGCAGCGCCAGGGAAAGTAACACAGATACGCAGTATTTT	CASSARESNTDTQYF
once	TRBV11-2	TRBD2	TRBJ2-5	TGTGCCAGCAGCTTATTTGTCCTGGGAGGGGAGACCCAGTACTTC	CASSLFVLGGETQYF
few	TRBV6-1	TRBD2	TRBJ2-1	TGTGCCAGCGGTAAAGCGGGAGGCCCAGCTAGCAATGAGCAGTTCTTC	CASGKAGGPASNEQFF
once	TRBV29-1	NA	TRBJ2-7	TGCAGCGTTGAAGGCTCCATAAATAAGCCCGACGAGCAGTACTTC	CSVEGSINKPDEQYF
NA	TRBV20-1	TRBD1	TRBJ1-1	TGCAGTGCTAGAACAGGACAGGGAAAGGAATCTGAAGCTTTCTTT	CSARTGQGKESEAFF
NA	TRBV6-5	NA	TRBJ1-5	TGTGCAAGCAGTACAGTGGGTGCTCAGCCCCAGCATTTT	CASSTVGAQPQHF
NA	TRBV6-2/TRBV6-3	NA	TRBJ2-7	TGTGCCAGCAGCCTAACAAGGTCTACCTACGAGCAGTACTTC	CASSLTRSTYEQYF
NA	TRBV6-5	NA	TRBJ1-2	TGTGCCAGCAGCACCGGGACGGCGGTGTCCTATGGCTACACCTTC	CASSTGTAVSYGYTF
few	TRBV4-2	NA	TRBJ2-5	TGTGCCAGCAGCCAACTCCTACTAGGGGAGAGGCAAGAGACCCAGTACTTC	CASSQLLLGERQETQYF
once	TRBV20-1	TRBD2	TRBJ2-5	TGCAGTGCCGTCACACAAACTAGCGGGGTTGGGACCCAGTACTTC	CSAVTQTSGVGTQYF
NA	TRBV7-8	TRBD2	TRBJ2-1	TGTGCCAGCAGCTTACGACCCAGCGGGAGAAATGAGCAGTTCTTC	CASSLRPSGRNEQFF
NA	TRBV6-2/TRBV6-3	NA	TRBJ2-1	TGTGCCAGCAGTAACTCGGGCGGACCGCGCAATGAGCAGTTCTTC	CASSNSGGPRNEQFF
NA	TRBV7-8	NA	TRBJ2-7	TGTGCCAGCAGCTTAGATGCTGACGAGCAGTACTTC	CASSLDADEQYF